This TCR beta chain derives from a study of CD8 T cells in ankylosing spondylitis. Whole-study results and caveats: Reports say disease-linked clones showed up significantly more in matched ankylosing spondylitis synovial fluid. Among TCR beta sequences, a motif of several highly homologous variants appeared characteristic of ankylosing spondylitis blood.

This clonotype showed up many times. As yet, its antigen is unknown. This CDR3 spans 11 amino acids. Trimming shortened V by 4 bases and J by 5 bases, and 5 bases separated the two germline ends. From germline, CDR1 is MDHEN and CDR2 SYDVKM. The TCR beta libraries were generated through quantitative 5'-RACE incorporating molecular barcodes. TCRdb re-called the 5' RACE reads with MiXCR, one entry per CDR3 protein. This sample has about 280,000 distinct CDR3 sequences, with 20% found just once. This clonotype was obtained from a male donor with ankylosing spondylitis or in good health (not recorded which). The J gene is TRBJ2-5, the V gene TRBV28; no clear D. The sequencing sample was made of blood, either unsorted or a sorted T cell fraction (not recorded which). CDR3 bases: TGTGCCAGCAGTTCCGTGGAGACCCAGTACTTC. The encoded protein is CASSSVETQYF.